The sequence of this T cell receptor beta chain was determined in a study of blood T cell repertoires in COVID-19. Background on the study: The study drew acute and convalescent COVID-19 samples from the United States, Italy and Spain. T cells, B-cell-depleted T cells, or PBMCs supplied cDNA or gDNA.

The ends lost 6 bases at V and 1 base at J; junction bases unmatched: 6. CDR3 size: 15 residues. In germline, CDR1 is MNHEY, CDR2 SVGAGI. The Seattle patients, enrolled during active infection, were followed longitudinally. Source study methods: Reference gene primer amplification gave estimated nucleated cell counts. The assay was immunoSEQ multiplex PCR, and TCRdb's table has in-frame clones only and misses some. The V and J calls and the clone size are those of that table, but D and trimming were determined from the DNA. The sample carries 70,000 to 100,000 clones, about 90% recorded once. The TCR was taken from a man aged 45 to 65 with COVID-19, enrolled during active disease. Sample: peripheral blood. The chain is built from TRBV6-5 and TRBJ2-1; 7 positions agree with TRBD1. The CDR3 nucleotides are TGTGCCAGCAGGCGACAGGGTCCGTCCTACAATGAGCAGTTCTTC. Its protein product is CASRRQGPSYNEQFF.